One T cell receptor beta chain is described in this entry. TCRdb's table, derived via immunoSEQ multiplex PCR, lists solely in-frame clones and lacks some. Among 65,000 to 80,000 clones listed, about 91% were seen once. The sample comes from a study of T cell responses to AZD1222 COVID-19 vaccine. Germline V gene sequence: CDR1 SGHNT, CDR2 YENEEA. Trimming left V 0 bases short and J 1 base short, with 9 bases between. The CDR3 runs to 15 residues. The source material was peripheral blood, sampled on day 0 of MenACWY control vaccination. This chain connects TRBV11-3 to TRBJ1-1, with D hard to call. This receptor was identified in an adult in good health. CDR3 loop: CASSLEAGENTEAFF. CDR3 sequence (DNA): TGTGCCAGCAGCTTAGAGGCAGGTGAGAACACTGAAGCTTTCTTT. Full variable domain (remainder filled in from reference TRBV11-3 and TRBJ1-1): EAGVVQSPRYKIIEKKQPVAFWCNPISGHNTLYWYLQNLGQGPELLIRYENEEAVDDSQLPKDRFSAERLKGVDSTLKIQPAELGDSAVYLCASSLEAGENTEAFFGQGTRLTVV.